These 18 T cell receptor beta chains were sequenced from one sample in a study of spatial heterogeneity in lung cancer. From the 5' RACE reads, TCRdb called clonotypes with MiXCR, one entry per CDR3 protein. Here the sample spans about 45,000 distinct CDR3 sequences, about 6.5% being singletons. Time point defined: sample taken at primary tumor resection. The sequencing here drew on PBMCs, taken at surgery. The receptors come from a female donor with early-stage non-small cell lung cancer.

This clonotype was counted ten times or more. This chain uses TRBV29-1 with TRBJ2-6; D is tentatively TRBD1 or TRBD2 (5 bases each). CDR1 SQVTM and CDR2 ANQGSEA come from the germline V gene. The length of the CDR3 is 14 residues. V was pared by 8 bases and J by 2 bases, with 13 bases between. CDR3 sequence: CSFIGGTGANVLTF. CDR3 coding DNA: TGCAGCTTCATTGGGGGTACTGGGGCCAACGTCCTGACTTTC. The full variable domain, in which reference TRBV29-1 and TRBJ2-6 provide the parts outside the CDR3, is SAVISQKPSRDICQRGTSLTIQCQVDSQVTMMFWYRQQPGQSLTLIATANQGSEATYESGFVIDKFPISRPNLTFSTLTVSNMSPEDSSIYLCSFIGGTGANVLTFGAGSRLTVL.

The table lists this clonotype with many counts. CDR3 residues: CASSQNGARNTGELFF. Here the CDR3 DNA reads TGCGCCAGCAGCCAAAATGGGGCCCGTAACACCGGGGAGCTGTTTTTT. The gene calls are TRBV4-1 and TRBJ2-2; tentative D call: TRBD1 (5 bases). The V and J ends lost 2 bases and 2 bases respectively, with 12 bases between them. This CDR3 contains 16 residues. CDR1 and CDR2 from the germline V gene are MGHRA and YSYEKL.

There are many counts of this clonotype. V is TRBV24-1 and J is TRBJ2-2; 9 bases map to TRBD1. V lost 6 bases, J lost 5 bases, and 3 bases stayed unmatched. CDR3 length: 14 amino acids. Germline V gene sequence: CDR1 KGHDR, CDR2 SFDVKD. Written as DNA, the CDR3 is TGTGCCACCAGTCGAGACAGGGGGACCGGGGAGCTGTTTTTT. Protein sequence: CATSRDRGTGELFF.

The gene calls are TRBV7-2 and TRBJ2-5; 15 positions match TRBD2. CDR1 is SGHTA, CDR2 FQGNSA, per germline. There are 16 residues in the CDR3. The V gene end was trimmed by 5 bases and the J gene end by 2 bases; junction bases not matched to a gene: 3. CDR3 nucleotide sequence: TGTGCCAGCAGCACGGGGACTAGCGGGGGGCAAGAGACCCAGTACTTC. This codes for CASSTGTSGGQETQYF. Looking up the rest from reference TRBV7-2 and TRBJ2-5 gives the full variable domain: GAGVSQSPSNKVTEKGKDVELRCDPISGHTALYWYRQSLGQGLEFLIYFQGNSAPDKSGLPSDRFSAERTGGSVSTLTIQRTQQEDSAVYLCASSTGTSGGQETQYFGPGTRLLVL.

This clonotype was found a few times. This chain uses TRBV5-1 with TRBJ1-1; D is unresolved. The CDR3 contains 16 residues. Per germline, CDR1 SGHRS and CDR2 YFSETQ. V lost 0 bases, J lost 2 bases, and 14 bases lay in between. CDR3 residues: CASSLAPGTPNTEAFF. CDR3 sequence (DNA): TGCGCCAGCAGCTTGGCGCCAGGTACACCTAACACTGAAGCTTTCTTT.

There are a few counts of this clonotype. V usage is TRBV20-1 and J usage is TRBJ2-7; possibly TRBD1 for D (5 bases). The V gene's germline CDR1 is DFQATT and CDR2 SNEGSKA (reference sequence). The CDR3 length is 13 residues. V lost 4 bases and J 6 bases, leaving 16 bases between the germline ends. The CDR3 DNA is TGCAGTGCTAAAAAAGGCCCAGGGATCGAGCAGTACTTC. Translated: CSAKKGPGIEQYF.

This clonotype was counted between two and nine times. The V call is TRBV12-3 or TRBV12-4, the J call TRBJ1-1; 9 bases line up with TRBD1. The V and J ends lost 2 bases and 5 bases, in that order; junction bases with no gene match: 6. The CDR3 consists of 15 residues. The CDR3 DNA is TGTGCCAGCAGTTTAAGAGGGACAGGGAATACTGAAGCTTTCTTT. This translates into CASSLRGTGNTEAFF.

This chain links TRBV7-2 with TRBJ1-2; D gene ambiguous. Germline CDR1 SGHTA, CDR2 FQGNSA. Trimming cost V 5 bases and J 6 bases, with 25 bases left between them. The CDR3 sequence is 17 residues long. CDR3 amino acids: CASSLTTGTNTWDGYTF. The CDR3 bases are TGTGCCAGCAGCCTAACCACGGGCACCAACACTTGGGATGGCTACACCTTC.

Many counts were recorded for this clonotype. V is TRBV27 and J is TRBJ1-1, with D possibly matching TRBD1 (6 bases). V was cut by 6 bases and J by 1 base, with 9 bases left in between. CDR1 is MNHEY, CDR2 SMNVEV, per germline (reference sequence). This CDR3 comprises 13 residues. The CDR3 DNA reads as TGTGCCAGCAGAAGGACAGAGAACACTGAAGCTTTCTTT. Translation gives CASRRTENTEAFF.

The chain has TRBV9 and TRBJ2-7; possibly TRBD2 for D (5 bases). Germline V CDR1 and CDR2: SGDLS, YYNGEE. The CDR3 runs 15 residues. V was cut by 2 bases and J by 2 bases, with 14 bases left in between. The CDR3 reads CASSVGSGYTYEQYF. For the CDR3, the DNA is TGTGCCAGCAGCGTGGGGAGCGGATATACCTACGAGCAGTACTTC.

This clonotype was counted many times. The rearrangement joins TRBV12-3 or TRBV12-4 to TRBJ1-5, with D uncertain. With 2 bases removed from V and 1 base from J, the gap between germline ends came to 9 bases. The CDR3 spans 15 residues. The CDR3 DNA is TGTGCCAGCAGTTTACTGGGAAGGAGCAATCAGCCCCAGCATTTT. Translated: CASSLLGRSNQPQHF.

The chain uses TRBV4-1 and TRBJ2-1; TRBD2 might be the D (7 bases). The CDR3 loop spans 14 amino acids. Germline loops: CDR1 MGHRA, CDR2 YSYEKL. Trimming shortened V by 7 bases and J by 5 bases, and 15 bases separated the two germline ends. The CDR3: CASTPRGGDNEQFF. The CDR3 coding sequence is TGCGCCAGCACCCCAAGGGGGGGGGACAATGAGCAGTTCTTC.

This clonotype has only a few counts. The DNA for the CDR3 is TGCAGCGTGCTAGCGGGGGGCGGGGAGACCCAGTACTTC. Translating it yields CSVLAGGGETQYF. This chain connects TRBV29-1 to TRBJ2-5, with 11 bases aligning to TRBD2. Germline V gene lookup returns CDR1 SQVTM and CDR2 ANQGSEA. CDR3 length: 13 amino acids. The V and J ends lost 6 bases and 5 bases, in that order; junction bases with no gene match: 5.

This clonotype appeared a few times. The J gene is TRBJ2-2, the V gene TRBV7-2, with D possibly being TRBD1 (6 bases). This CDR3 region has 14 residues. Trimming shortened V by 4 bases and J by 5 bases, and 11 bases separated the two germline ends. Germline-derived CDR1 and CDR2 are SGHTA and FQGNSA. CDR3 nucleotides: TGTGCCAGCAGCTGGGCAGGGACAACCGGGGAGCTGTTTTTT. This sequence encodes CASSWAGTTGELFF.

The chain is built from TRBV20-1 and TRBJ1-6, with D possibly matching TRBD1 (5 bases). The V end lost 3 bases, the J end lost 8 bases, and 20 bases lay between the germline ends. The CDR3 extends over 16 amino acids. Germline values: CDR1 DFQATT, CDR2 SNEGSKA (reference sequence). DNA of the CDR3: TGCAGTGCTAGGGTGAGAGGGGTCACTCTTCATTCACCCCTCCACTTT. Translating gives CSARVRGVTLHSPLHF.

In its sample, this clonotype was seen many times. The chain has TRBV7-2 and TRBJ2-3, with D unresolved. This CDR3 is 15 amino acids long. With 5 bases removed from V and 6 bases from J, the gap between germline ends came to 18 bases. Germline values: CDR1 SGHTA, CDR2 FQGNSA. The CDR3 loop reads CASSPGSTKADTQYF. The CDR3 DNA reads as TGTGCCAGCAGCCCCGGGTCGACGAAGGCGGATACGCAGTATTTT.

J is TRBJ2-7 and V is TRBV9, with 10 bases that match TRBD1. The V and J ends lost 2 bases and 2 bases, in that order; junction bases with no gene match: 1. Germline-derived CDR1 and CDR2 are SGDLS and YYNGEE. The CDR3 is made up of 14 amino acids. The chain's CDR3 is CASSVGQGAYEQYF. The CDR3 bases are TGTGCCAGCAGCGTCGGACAGGGGGCCTACGAGCAGTACTTC.

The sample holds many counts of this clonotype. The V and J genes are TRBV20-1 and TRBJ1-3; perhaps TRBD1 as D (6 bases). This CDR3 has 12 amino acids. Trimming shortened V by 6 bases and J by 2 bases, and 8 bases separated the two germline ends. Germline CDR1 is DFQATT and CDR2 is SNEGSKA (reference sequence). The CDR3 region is CSARGPGNTIYF. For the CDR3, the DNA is TGCAGTGCCCGGGGGCCTGGAAACACCATATATTTT.